The 6 T cell receptor beta chains below come from one sample, sequenced in a study of pediatric ulcerative colitis (dated 2019 in TCRdb). During colonoscopy, one to two pinch biopsies were obtained from the rectum for research. To prepare the library, the immunoSEQ multiplex PCR assay was applied. The immuneACCESS repertoire file appears here via TCRdb, limited to in-frame rearrangements. These files lack a portion of the clones; in checked studies, under half of the deficit traces to unresolved V genes, and the cause of the others is not known. This sample lists 15,000 or so clones; approximately 71% were detected once. The ten largest clones represent roughly 4.5% of the sample. Material for sequencing was gut tissue. The receptors here all came from a boy between 10 and 17 years old who was a control in a study of pediatric ulcerative colitis.

The chain recombines TRBV30 with TRBJ2-5; maybe TRBD2 (6 bases). V shed 1 base and J shed 5 bases, with 8 bases lying between them. Germline CDR1 and CDR2: GTSNPN and SVGIG (reference sequence). CDR3 length equals 12 residues. DNA of the CDR3: TGTGCCTGGAGTGCAGGGAGGGAGACCCAGTACTTC. Its protein product is CAWSAGRETQYF.

V and J are TRBV6-4 and TRBJ2-3, with 13 nucleotides matching TRBD2. With V trimmed by 4 bases and J by 0 bases, 1 base remained unmatched. The CDR3 has 16 amino acids. Germline V gene lookup returns CDR1 MRHNA and CDR2 SNTAGT. The CDR3 nucleotides read TGTGCCAGCAGTGTACTAGCGGGAGGGAGCACAGATACGCAGTATTTT. Protein: CASSVLAGGSTDTQYF.

The chain employs TRBV6-5 and TRBJ1-2; D unclear. CDR1 and CDR2 (germline): MNHEY, SVGAGI. V was pared by 10 bases and J by 5 bases, with 11 bases between. The CDR3 totals 11 residues. The CDR3 region is CATEAYYGYTF. The CDR3 DNA reads as TGTGCCACCGAGGCTTATTATGGCTACACCTTC.

The J gene is TRBJ1-2, the V gene TRBV10-3; 10 bases line up with TRBD1. The V and J ends lost 9 bases and 8 bases, in that order; junction bases with no gene match: 6. CDR3 length: 12 residues. The germline CDR1 and CDR2 sequences are ENHRY and SYGVKD. Written as DNA, the CDR3 is TGTGCCATTTCCCGGGACAGGGGAGGCTACACCTTC. Translation: CAISRDRGGYTF.

The chain employs TRBV6-6 and TRBJ2-1, with TRBD2 as a possible D gene (6 bases). The CDR3 contains 15 residues. Between the trimmed V and J ends, which lost 2 bases and 5 bases, there was a span of 13 bases. The germline V gene has CDR1 MNHNY and CDR2 SVGAGI (reference sequence). The CDR3 reads CASSYVRETDNEQFF. CDR3 DNA: TGTGCCAGCAGTTACGTTCGGGAGACGGACAATGAGCAGTTCTTC.

DNA for the CDR3: TGTGCCACCGCGGACAGGTCGTACACTGAAGCTTTCTTT. Protein: CATADRSYTEAFF. The V call is TRBV6-5, the J call TRBJ1-1, with 7 bases aligning to TRBD1. The CDR3 totals 13 residues. J gave up 3 bases and V 10 bases, and 8 bases lay outside the gene matches. Germline V gives CDR1 MNHEY, CDR2 SVGAGI.